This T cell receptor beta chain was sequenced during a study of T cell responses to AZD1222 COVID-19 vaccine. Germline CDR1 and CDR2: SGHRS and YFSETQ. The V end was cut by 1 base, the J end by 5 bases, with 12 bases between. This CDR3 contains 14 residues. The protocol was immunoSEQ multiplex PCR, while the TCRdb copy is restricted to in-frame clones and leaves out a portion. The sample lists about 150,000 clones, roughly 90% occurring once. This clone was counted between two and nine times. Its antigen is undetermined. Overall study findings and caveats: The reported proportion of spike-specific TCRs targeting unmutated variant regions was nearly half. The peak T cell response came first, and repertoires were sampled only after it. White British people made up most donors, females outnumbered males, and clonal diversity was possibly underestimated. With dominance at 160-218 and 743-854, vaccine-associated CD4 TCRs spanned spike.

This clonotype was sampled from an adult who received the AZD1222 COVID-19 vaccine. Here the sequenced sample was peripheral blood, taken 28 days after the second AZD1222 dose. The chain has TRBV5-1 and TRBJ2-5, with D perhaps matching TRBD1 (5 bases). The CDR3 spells CASSLLGAWETQYF. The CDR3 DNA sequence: TGCGCCAGCAGCTTGTTAGGGGCGTGGGAGACCCAGTACTTC.